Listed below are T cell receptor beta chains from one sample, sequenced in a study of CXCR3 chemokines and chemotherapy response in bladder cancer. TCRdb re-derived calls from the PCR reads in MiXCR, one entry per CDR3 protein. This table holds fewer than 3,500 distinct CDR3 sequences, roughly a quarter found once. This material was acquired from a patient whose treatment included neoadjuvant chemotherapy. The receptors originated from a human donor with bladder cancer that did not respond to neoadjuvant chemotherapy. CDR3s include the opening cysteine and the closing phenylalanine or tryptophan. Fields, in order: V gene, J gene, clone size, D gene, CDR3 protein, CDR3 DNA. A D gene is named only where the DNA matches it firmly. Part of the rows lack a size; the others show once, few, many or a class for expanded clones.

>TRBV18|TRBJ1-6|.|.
CASSPGDYGYTFGSGGNSPLHF
.
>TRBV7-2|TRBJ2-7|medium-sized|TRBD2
CASSFTGLASYEQYF
TGTGCCAGCAGCTTCACTGGACTAGCTTCCTACGAGCAGTACTTC
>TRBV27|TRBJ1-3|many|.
CASSLSTTNGLSGNTIYF
TGTGCCAGCAGTTTGTCAACAACGAACGGCCTCTCTGGAAACACCATATATTTT
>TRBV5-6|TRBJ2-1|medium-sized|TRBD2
CASRLAGADEQFF
TGTGCCAGCAGACTAGCGGGGGCCGATGAGCAGTTCTTC
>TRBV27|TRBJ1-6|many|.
CASRDGGIQNSPLHF
TGTGCCAGCAGAGATGGGGGGATTCAAAATTCACCCCTCCACTTT
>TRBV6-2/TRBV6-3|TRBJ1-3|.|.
CASSDPGIGNTIYF
TGTGCCAGCAGTGACCCCGGGATCGGAAACACCATATATTTT
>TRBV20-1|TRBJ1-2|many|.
CSARARTDANYGYTF
TGCAGTGCTAGAGCTCGGACGGACGCTAACTATGGCTACACCTTC
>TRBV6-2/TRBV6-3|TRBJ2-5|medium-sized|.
CASSSLAEGRTQYF
TGTGCCAGCAGTTCCCTGGCAGAAGGAAGGACCCAGTACTTC
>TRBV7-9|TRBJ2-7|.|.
CASSNGPREQYF
TGTGCCAGCAGTAATGGGCCGAGGGAGCAGTACTTC
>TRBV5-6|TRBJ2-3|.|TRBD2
CASSFLAGGTDTQYF
TGTGCCAGCAGCTTCCTAGCGGGGGGCACAGATACGCAGTATTTT
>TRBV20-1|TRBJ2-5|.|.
CSASGAPETQYF
TGCAGTGCTAGCGGCGCTCCGGAGACCCAGTACTTC
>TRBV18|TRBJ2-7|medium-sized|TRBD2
CASSTSGGPTYEQYF
TGTGCCAGCTCGACTAGCGGGGGACCTACCTACGAGCAGTACTTC
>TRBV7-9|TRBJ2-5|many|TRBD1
CASSQERGLQETQYF
TGTGCCAGCAGCCAGGAGAGGGGGCTCCAAGAGACCCAGTACTTC
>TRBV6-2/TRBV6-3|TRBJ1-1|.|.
CASRPDGGRSGEAFF
TGTGCCAGCAGACCTGACGGGGGGCGCTCCGGTGAAGCTTTCTTT
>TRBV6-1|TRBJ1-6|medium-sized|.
CASSSGTANSPLHF
TGTGCCAGCAGTTCGGGGACGGCCAATTCACCCCTCCACTTT
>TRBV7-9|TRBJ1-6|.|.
CASSLTRGPSPLHF
TGTGCCAGCAGCTTGACCAGGGGACCTTCACCCCTCCACTTT
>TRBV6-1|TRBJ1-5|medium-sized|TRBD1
CATRTPGQGGIQHF
TGTGCCACACGGACTCCGGGACAGGGTGGTATCCAGCATTTT
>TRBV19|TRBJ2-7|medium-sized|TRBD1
CASSDLGQAGVGQYF
TGTGCCAGTAGTGACTTAGGACAGGCCGGGGTCGGGCAGTACTTC
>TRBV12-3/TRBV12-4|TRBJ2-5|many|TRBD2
CASSLLAGGGETQYF
TGTGCCAGCAGCCTACTAGCGGGGGGGGGTGAGACCCAGTACTTC
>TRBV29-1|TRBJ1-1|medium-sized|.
CSVDRGSNTEAFF
TGCAGCGTTGATAGGGGATCGAACACTGAAGCTTTCTTT
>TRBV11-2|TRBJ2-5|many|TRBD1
CASSLAPGGQGQETQYF
TGTGCCAGCAGCTTAGCACCTGGGGGACAGGGCCAAGAGACCCAGTACTTC
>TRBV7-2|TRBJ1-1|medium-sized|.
CASSRARDTEAFF
TGTGCCAGCAGCCGTGCGAGGGACACTGAAGCTTTCTTT
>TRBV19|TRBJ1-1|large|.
CASSIGAGTEAFF
TGTGCCAGTAGTATTGGGGCAGGGACTGAAGCTTTCTTT
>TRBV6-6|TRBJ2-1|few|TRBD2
CASSYPTAGGAGEQFF
TGTGCCAGCAGTTACCCGACCGCGGGGGGGGCCGGGGAGCAGTTCTTC
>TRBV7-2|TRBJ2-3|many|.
CASSLDGDKGDTQYF
TGTGCCAGCAGCTTAGACGGGGATAAGGGAGATACGCAGTATTTT
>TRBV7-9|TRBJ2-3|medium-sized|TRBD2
CASSVAGATDTQYF
TGTGCCAGCAGCGTAGCGGGGGCGACAGATACGCAGTATTTT
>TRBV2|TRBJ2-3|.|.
CASRHPLPDTQYF
TGTGCCAGCAGGCATCCCCTTCCCGATACGCAGTATTTT
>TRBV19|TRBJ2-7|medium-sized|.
CASSARPMGEQYF
TGTGCCAGTAGTGCCAGACCGATGGGGGAGCAGTACTTC
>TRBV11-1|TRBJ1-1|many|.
CASSLKSKGEAFF
TGTGCCAGCAGCTTAAAATCCAAGGGAGAAGCTTTCTTT
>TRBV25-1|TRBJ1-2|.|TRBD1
CASSVGTGPSRGYTF
TGTGCCAGCAGTGTTGGGACAGGGCCGAGTCGAGGCTACACCTTC
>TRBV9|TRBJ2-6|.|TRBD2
CASSVGRAQAGANVLTF
TGTGCCAGCAGCGTGGGGAGGGCCCAGGCAGGGGCCAACGTCCTGACTTTC
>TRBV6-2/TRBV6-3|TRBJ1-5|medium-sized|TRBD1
CASSHARGQGEDQPQHF
TGTGCCAGCAGCCACGCACGGGGACAGGGAGAAGATCAGCCCCAGCATTTT
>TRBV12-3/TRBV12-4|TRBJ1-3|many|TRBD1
CASSLGGGGQGVTGNTIYF
TGTGCCAGCAGTTTAGGAGGCGGGGGACAGGGAGTCACTGGAAACACCATATATTTT
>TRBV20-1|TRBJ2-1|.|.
CSAPGPLSSYNEQFF
TGCAGTGCTCCCGGACCCTTGAGCTCCTACAATGAGCAGTTCTTC
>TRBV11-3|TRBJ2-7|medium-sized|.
CASSLGPPLGEQYF
TGTGCCAGCAGCTTAGGACCTCCCCTGGGGGAGCAGTACTTC
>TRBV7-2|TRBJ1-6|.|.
CASSLMGGTGGPSPLHF
TGTGCCAGCAGCTTAATGGGGGGAACCGGGGGACCTTCACCCCTCCACTTT
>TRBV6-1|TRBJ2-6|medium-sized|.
CASSESLPGHLSGANVLTF
TGTGCCAGCAGTGAATCCTTACCGGGACACCTCTCTGGGGCCAACGTCCTGACTTTC
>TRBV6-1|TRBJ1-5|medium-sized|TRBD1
CASREQGGLQPQHF
TGTGCCAGCAGGGAACAGGGGGGTCTTCAGCCCCAGCATTTT
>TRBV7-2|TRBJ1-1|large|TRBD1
CASSLLQGAPNTEAFF
TGTGCCAGCAGCTTACTCCAGGGGGCACCGAACACTGAAGCTTTCTTT
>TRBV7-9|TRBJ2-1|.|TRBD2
CAGGTSGDYNEQFF
TGTGCCGGGGGGACTAGCGGGGACTACAATGAGCAGTTCTTC
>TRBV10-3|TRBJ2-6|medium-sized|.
CASSGDTNSGANVLTF
TGTGCCAGCAGTGGGGACACCAACTCTGGGGCCAACGTCCTGACTTTC
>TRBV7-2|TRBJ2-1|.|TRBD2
CASSLVSGGGHEQFF
TGTGCCAGCAGCTTAGTTAGCGGGGGGGGCCATGAGCAGTTCTTC
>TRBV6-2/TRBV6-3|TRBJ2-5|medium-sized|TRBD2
CASSIREGETQYF
TGTGCCAGCAGCATCCGGGAGGGCGAGACCCAGTACTTC
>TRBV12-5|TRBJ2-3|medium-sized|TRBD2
CASAGLASDTQYF
TGTGCTAGTGCCGGACTAGCGTCAGATACGCAGTATTTT
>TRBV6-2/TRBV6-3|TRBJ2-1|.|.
CASIGGSGREQFF
TGTGCCAGCATAGGGGGGTCCGGTAGGGAGCAGTTCTTC
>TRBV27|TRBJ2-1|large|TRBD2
CASSFIAGGYNEQFF
TGTGCCAGCAGTTTTATAGCGGGGGGTTACAATGAGCAGTTCTTC
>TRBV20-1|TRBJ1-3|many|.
CSASPSLYGNTIYF
TGCAGTGCTAGCCCCAGTTTGTACGGAAACACCATATATTTT
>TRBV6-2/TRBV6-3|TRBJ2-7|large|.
CASSYPPEQYF
TGTGCCAGCAGTTACCCCCCCGAGCAGTACTTC
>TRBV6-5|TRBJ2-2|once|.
CASYNLQGTGELFF
TGTGCCAGCTACAACCTACAGGGAACCGGGGAGCTGTTTTTT
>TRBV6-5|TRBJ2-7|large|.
CASTLSPGLPYEQYF
TGTGCCAGCACCTTAAGCCCAGGACTGCCCTACGAGCAGTACTTC
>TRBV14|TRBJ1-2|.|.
CASSQQGLGGFTF
TGTGCCAGCAGCCAACAGGGTCTTGGTGGGTTCACCTTC
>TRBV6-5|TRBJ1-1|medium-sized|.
CASSRTLVRNTEAFF
TGTGCCAGCAGCCGAACTTTAGTAAGGAACACTGAAGCTTTCTTT
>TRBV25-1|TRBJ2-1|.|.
CASKDLRSSYNEQFF
TGTGCCAGCAAGGATCTAAGGTCCTCCTACAATGAGCAGTTCTTC
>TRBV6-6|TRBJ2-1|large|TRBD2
CASSFPSAGGPGEQFF
TGTGCCAGCAGTTTCCCCTCAGCGGGGGGGCCGGGGGAGCAGTTCTTC
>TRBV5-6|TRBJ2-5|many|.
CASSLNGETQYF
TGTGCCAGCAGCTTAAATGGGGAGACCCAGTACTTC